This T cell receptor beta chain was sequenced in a study of blood T cell repertoires in COVID-19. After removal of 4 bases from V and 2 bases from J, the junction contained 7 bases not matched to a gene. From germline, CDR1 is SGDLS and CDR2 YYNGEE. This CDR3 is built from 15 residues. In the authors' workflow: Nucleated cell number was recorded as an estimate derived from reference gene primer amplification. The repertoire was sequenced with immunoSEQ multiplex PCR; TCRdb's copy has only in-frame clones and lacks some. V and J calls and clone size are as listed in that table; D and trimming were resolved from the DNA. The sample has approximately 200,000 clones, nearly 90% seen once.

The chain carries TRBV9 and TRBJ1-2, with 8 bases that match TRBD1. This sequence originates from a woman between 40 and 50 years old with acute COVID-19. Sequenced input: PBMCs or T cells enriched from blood (not recorded which). Here the CDR3 reads CASSSSRGLNYGYTF. CDR3 in DNA: TGTGCCAGCAGCTCCTCCAGGGGGCTCAACTATGGCTACACCTTC.